This T cell receptor (beta chain) was captured by sequencing in a study of cytomegalovirus exposure and HLA in healthy donors. The primer mix had 60 Vbeta and 13 Jbeta primers. The repertoire was sequenced with immunoSEQ multiplex PCR; TCRdb's copy has only in-frame clones and lacks some. The sample lists about 140,000 clones; around four fifths were seen once. The CDR3 is 16 amino acids. Trimming shortened V by 0 bases and J by 5 bases, and 13 bases separated the two germline ends. Germline-derived CDR1 and CDR2 are MGHRA and YSYEKL. This chain connects TRBV4-1 to TRBJ1-4, with D tentatively TRBD1 (5 bases). The sequence was collected from a man aged 25 to 45 in good health and CMV-seronegative. The specimen was PBMCs. The CDR3 region has the DNA TGCGCCAGCAGCCAAGATTCGAGACAGAACAATGAAAAACTGTTTTTT. Protein sequence: CASSQDSRQNNEKLFF.